These 19 T cell receptor beta chains were all obtained from the same sample, sequenced in a study of human T cells and chemical hapten exposure (dated by TCRdb to 2020 to 2022). The protocol used for the library was RACE. TCRdb names NextSeq 500 as the instrument used. TCRdb ran its own pipeline on the public reads, namely fastp trimming at Q25 and MiXCR clone calling, and kept in-frame beta chains. Each CDR3 protein appears once, grouped with its most common genes and DNA. The sample yields 270,000 or so distinct CDR3 sequences; approximately 8% were counted once. Clones ranked in the top ten supply more than 0.95% of the sample. The sample's time point label, decoded: pre-sensitization, week 0. The label giving this sample's treatment or condition can be read as: therapeutic diphenylcyclopropenone sensitization with weekly scalp DPC. Sequenced material: whole blood, taken in connection with sensitization to the hapten diphenylcyclopropenone (DPC). These receptors all come from a man between 18 and 29 years old with alopecia areata. Some clones in this sample may be carry-over from other donors' samples.

This clonotype was counted a few times. The V call is TRBV10-3, the J call TRBJ2-5, with a possible D match to TRBD1 (5 bases). V lost 6 bases to trimming and J lost 2 bases, with 10 bases between them. Germline assignment: CDR1 ENHRY and CDR2 SYGVKD. The CDR3 has 13 amino acids. CDR3 amino acids: CAIRPTEQETQYF. CDR3 coding DNA: TGTGCCATCAGGCCGACAGAACAAGAGACCCAGTACTTC.

In nucleotides, the CDR3 is TGTGCCACCAGTGATCGGGAATCAGGGGTAGGTCAGCCCCAGCATTTT. Encoded protein: CATSDRESGVGQPQHF. The chain couples TRBV24-1 to TRBJ1-5; TRBD1 might be the D (6 bases). In germline, CDR1 is KGHDR, CDR2 SFDVKD. The CDR3 is 16 residues long. Trimming left V 3 bases short and J 6 bases short, with 17 bases between.

The V gene is TRBV9, the J gene TRBJ2-7; TRBD2 agrees at 7 bases. Germline-derived CDR1 and CDR2 are SGDLS and YYNGEE. Trimming cost V 0 bases and J 4 bases; bases outside gene matches: 7. The CDR3 covers 15 residues. The CDR3 protein is CASSVGGGDLYEQYF. CDR3 nucleotide sequence: TGTGCCAGCAGCGTAGGGGGAGGGGACCTATACGAGCAGTACTTC.

This clonotype has a count of ten or more. The rearrangement uses TRBV10-3 and TRBJ1-2, with TRBD1 identical over 9 bases. The V gene's germline CDR1 is ENHRY and CDR2 SYGVKD. CDR3 length: 13 residues. The V and J ends lost 2 bases and 6 bases, in that order; junction bases with no gene match: 1. The CDR3 here is CAISEGQGNGYTF. Written as DNA, the CDR3 is TGTGCCATCAGTGAGGGACAGGGGAATGGCTACACCTTC.

V usage is TRBV28 and J usage is TRBJ2-5, with 7 positions matching TRBD2. The ends lost 5 bases at V and 2 bases at J; junction bases unmatched: 5. The CDR3 sequence is 14 residues long. CDR1 and CDR2 (germline): MDHEN, SYDVKM. CDR3 in amino acids: CASSETGRQETQYF. In DNA, the CDR3 is TGTGCCAGCAGTGAAACCGGGAGGCAAGAGACCCAGTACTTC. Looking up the rest from reference TRBV28 and TRBJ2-5 gives the full variable domain: DVKVTQSSRYLVKRTGEKVFLECVQDMDHENMFWYRQDPGLGLRLIYFSYDVKMKEKGDIPEGYSVSREKKERFSLILESASTNQTSMYLCASSETGRQETQYFGPGTRLLVL.

The table lists this clonotype with many counts. The chain couples TRBV29-1 to TRBJ2-2; the D gene is possibly TRBD2 (5 bases). CDR1 is SQVTM and CDR2 is ANQGSEA in the germline V gene. V was clipped by 1 base and J by 3 bases, with 9 bases between them. This CDR3 is built from 14 residues. As DNA, the CDR3 is TGCAGCGTTGAAGGACTACGGGACACCGGGGAGCTGTTTTTT. Protein product: CSVEGLRDTGELFF.

This sequence joins TRBV19 and TRBJ1-5; D is unclear. Germline CDR1 is LNHDA and CDR2 is SQIVND (reference sequence). The CDR3 extends over 16 amino acids. V gave up 0 bases and J gave up 1 base, with 10 bases separating them. CDR3 DNA: TGTGCCAGTAGTATAGACTTGGGGAGGAGCAATCAGCCCCAGCATTTT. Translated, it gives CASSIDLGRSNQPQHF.

This clonotype occurred many times. This chain connects TRBV28 to TRBJ1-1; D might be TRBD1 (5 bases). The CDR3 contains 14 residues. Germline CDR1 is MDHEN and CDR2 is SYDVKM. Trimming left V 3 bases short and J 4 bases short, with 12 bases between. The CDR3 bases are TGTGCCAGCAGTTTCCAGGGTGGGCGCACTGAAGCTTTCTTT. Translation: CASSFQGGRTEAFF. The variable domain in full, with the rest retrieved from reference TRBV28 and TRBJ1-1, is DVKVTQSSRYLVKRTGEKVFLECVQDMDHENMFWYRQDPGLGLRLIYFSYDVKMKEKGDIPEGYSVSREKKERFSLILESASTNQTSMYLCASSFQGGRTEAFFGQGTRLTVV.

This clonotype was seen a few times. This chain links TRBV11-1 with TRBJ1-5; D is perhaps TRBD1 (6 bases). The CDR3 is 15 amino acids. V lost 1 base and J 3 bases, leaving 10 bases between the germline ends. Germline V lookup: CDR1 SGHAT, CDR2 FQDESV (reference sequence). CDR3 nucleotides: TGTGCCAGCAGCTTAGGAGGGGGTCACAATCAGCCCCAGCATTTT. It translates to CASSLGGGHNQPQHF.

The V gene is TRBV28, the J gene TRBJ2-7; the D is unclear. The CDR3 is 16 residues long. Between the trimmed V and J ends, which lost 3 bases and 0 bases, there was a span of 15 bases. Germline loops: CDR1 MDHEN, CDR2 SYDVKM. CDR3 coding DNA: TGTGCCAGCAGTTTTCGGAGCTACAAGAGCTCCTACGAGCAGTACTTC. Protein product: CASSFRSYKSSYEQYF.

This clonotype was seen repeatedly, ten times or more. The rearrangement links TRBV9 to TRBJ2-5, with D unclear. The CDR3 spans 16 residues. Trimming stripped 1 base from V and 5 bases from J, with 18 bases between. Germline V gives CDR1 SGDLS, CDR2 YYNGEE. CDR3 nucleotide sequence: TGTGCCAGCAGCGTATCTCCCGGTCAAACTCGGGAGACCCAGTACTTC. Encoded protein: CASSVSPGQTRETQYF.

This clonotype was counted once. The V gene is TRBV5-1, the J gene TRBJ2-2; D may correspond to TRBD1 or TRBD2 (6 bases each). This CDR3 comprises 18 residues. With 0 bases removed from V and 4 bases from J, the gap between germline ends came to 19 bases. Germline loops: CDR1 SGHRS, CDR2 YFSETQ. This chain's CDR3 is CASSLEGGRLSLTGELFF. CDR3 nucleotide sequence: TGCGCCAGCAGCTTGGAGGGGGGCCGACTTTCTCTCACCGGGGAGCTGTTTTTT.

This chain uses TRBV7-3 with TRBJ2-5, with 9 bases matching TRBD1. The V and J ends lost 5 bases and 5 bases, in that order; junction bases with no gene match: 6. Looked up from germline, CDR1 is SGHTA and CDR2 is FQGTGA. This CDR3 contains 14 residues. Here the CDR3 reads CASSLQGAGETQYF. The CDR3 nucleotides read TGTGCCAGCAGCCTACAGGGGGCCGGGGAGACCCAGTACTTC.

V gene TRBV3-1 combines with J gene TRBJ2-2, with TRBD2 identical over 8 bases. The CDR3 consists of 15 residues. CDR1 and CDR2 (germline): LGHDT, YNNKEL (reference sequence). J gave up 6 bases and V 4 bases, and 7 bases lay outside the gene matches. This chain's CDR3 is CASSLGSGEAGELFF. As DNA, the CDR3 is TGTGCCAGCAGCCTTGGTAGCGGGGAGGCCGGGGAGCTGTTTTTT.

The V gene is TRBV7-6, the J gene TRBJ1-5; unclear D gene. With 5 bases removed from V and 1 base from J, the gap between germline ends came to 9 bases. CDR1 is SGHVS, CDR2 FNYEAQ, per germline. CDR3 length: 14 amino acids. The CDR3 coding sequence is TGTGCCAGCAGCCCTTATGCGAGCAATCAGCCCCAGCATTTT. This encodes CASSPYASNQPQHF.

The table lists this clonotype with a few counts. The V and J genes are TRBV27 and TRBJ2-1; D is perhaps TRBD1 or TRBD2 (5 bases each). Germline CDR1 is MNHEY and CDR2 is SMNVEV (reference sequence). This CDR3 region has 15 residues. V gave up 1 base and J gave up 9 bases, with 16 bases separating them. CDR3 in amino acids: CASSLLWGTGPEQFF. The CDR3 nucleotides are TGTGCCAGCAGTTTATTGTGGGGGACCGGACCTGAGCAGTTCTTC.

CDR3 sequence: CASSQDQGSWGTEAFF. The CDR3 coding sequence is TGTGCCAGCAGCCAAGATCAAGGATCCTGGGGCACTGAAGCTTTCTTT. The chain employs TRBV3-1 and TRBJ1-1; D unclear. The length of the CDR3 is 16 residues. Trimming took off 0 bases at V and 4 bases at J, with 15 bases between the two ends. CDR1 is LGHDT and CDR2 is YNNKEL in the germline V gene (reference sequence).

This clonotype was seen a few times. This chain links TRBV12-3 or TRBV12-4 with TRBJ2-5; 8 nucleotides align to TRBD1. The ends lost 3 bases at V and 0 bases at J; junction bases unmatched: 6. This CDR3 spans 16 amino acids. CDR3 protein: CASSFGTGGYQETQYF. CDR3 nucleotide sequence: TGTGCCAGCAGTTTTGGGACAGGCGGGTACCAAGAGACCCAGTACTTC.

This clonotype was recorded at least ten times. V usage is TRBV19 and J usage is TRBJ1-5, with D hard to call. Germline values: CDR1 LNHDA, CDR2 SQIVND (reference sequence). V lost 5 bases and J 7 bases, leaving 6 bases between the germline ends. The CDR3 sequence is 11 residues long. The CDR3 reads CASSAGQPQHF. The DNA for the CDR3 is TGTGCCAGTAGTGCGGGCCAGCCCCAGCATTTT.